This T cell receptor (beta chain) was identified during a study of OX40 agonist ivuxolimab in advanced cancers. Study as a whole: Patients achieving partial responses numbered three: one hepatocellular carcinoma case and two cutaneous melanoma cases. Study-wide findings and caveats: People who partly responded at 0.1-3.0 mg/kg had some of the least clonal expansion seen.

V was cut by 2 bases and J by 1 base, with 15 bases left in between. The CDR3 loop spans 17 amino acids. From germline, CDR1 is MDHEN and CDR2 SYDVKM. Sequenced by immunoSEQ multiplex PCR; TCRdb stores in-frame clones only, minus some. This table holds tens of thousands of clones, 80% to 85% found once. About this clone: Its antigen is as yet unknown.

The chain recombines TRBV28 with TRBJ1-5; D ambiguous. Sample: CD4+ or CD8+ T cells sorted from blood, taken in a trial of the OX40 agonist ivuxolimab. The TCR originated in an adult with an advanced solid tumor such as melanoma, head and neck, liver or kidney cancer. CDR3 in DNA: TGTGCCAGCAGTTTAATCCCGGTAAGGCTAAGCAATCAGCCCCAGCATTTT. Protein product: CASSLIPVRLSNQPQHF.